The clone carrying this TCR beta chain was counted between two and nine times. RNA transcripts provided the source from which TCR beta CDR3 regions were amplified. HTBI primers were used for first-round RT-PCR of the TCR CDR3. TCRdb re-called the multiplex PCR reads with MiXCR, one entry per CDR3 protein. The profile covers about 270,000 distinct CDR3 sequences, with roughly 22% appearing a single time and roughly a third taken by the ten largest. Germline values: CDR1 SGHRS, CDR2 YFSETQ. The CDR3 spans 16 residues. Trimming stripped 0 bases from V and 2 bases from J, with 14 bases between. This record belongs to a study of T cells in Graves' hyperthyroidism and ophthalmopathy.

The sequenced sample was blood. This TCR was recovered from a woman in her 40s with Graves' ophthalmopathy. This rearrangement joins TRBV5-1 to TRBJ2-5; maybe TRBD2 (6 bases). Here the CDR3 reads CASSLAGLVVQETQYF. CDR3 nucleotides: TGCGCCAGCAGCTTGGCGGGACTCGTAGTTCAAGAGACCCAGTACTTC.